This T cell receptor beta chain was found in a study of OX40 agonist ivuxolimab in advanced cancers. With V trimmed by 1 base and J by 6 bases, 4 bases remained unmatched. Per germline, CDR1 SGHAT and CDR2 FQNNGV. The CDR3 length is 14 residues. Measured with immunoSEQ multiplex PCR; TCRdb has only the in-frame clones, and not every one. This repertoire shows approximately 90,000 clones, roughly 84% found once; its top ten account for about 4.1%. This rearrangement joins TRBV11-2 to TRBJ1-2; TRBD1 aligns across 8 bases. The material sequenced was CD4+ or CD8+ T cells sorted from blood, taken in a trial of the OX40 agonist ivuxolimab. This clonotype originated in an adult with an advanced solid tumor such as melanoma, head and neck, liver or kidney cancer. Written as DNA, the CDR3 is TGTGCCAGCAGCTTAGCTAACAGGGGGAATGGCTACACCTTC. Encoded protein: CASSLANRGNGYTF.